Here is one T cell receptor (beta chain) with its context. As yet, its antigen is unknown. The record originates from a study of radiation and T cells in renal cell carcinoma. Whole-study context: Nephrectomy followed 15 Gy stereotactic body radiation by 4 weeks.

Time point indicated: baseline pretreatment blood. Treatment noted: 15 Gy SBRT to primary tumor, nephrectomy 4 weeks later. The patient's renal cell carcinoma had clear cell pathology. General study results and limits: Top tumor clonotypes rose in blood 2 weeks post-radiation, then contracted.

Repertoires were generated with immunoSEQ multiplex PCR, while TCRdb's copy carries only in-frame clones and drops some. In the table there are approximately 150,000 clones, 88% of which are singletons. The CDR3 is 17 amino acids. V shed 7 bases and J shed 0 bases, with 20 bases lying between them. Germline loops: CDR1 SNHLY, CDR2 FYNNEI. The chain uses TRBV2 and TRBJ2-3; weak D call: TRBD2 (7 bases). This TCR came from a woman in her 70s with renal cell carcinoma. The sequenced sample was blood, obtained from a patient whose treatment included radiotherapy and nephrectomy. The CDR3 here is CASTALGGGGSTDTQYF. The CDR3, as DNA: TGTGCCAGCACCGCCCTCGGAGGGGGGGGGAGCACAGATACGCAGTATTTT.